This T cell receptor (beta chain) is from a study of naive and memory T cell subsets (dated 2017 in TCRdb). About the study as a whole: Sorted naive and memory T cell subsets from peripheral blood were analyzed in the study using a UMI-based, open-source pipeline for TCR alpha and beta sequencing. Complete agreement was observed between the functional CMV T cell responses and the IgG serology results. RNA was DNase-treated and reverse transcribed with TCR constant-region primers, mostly using SuperScript III.

Library creation used UMI-ligation and nested PCR. The beta constant-region primer consisted of an equimolar mixture of two oligonucleotides that together covered TRBC1 and TRBC2. T4 RNA ligase 1 ligated a single-stranded oligonucleotide carrying the SP2 primer and a 12-nucleotide UMI to the cDNA 3' end. Four rounds of PCR were used to amplify ligated cDNA, with nested alpha and beta constant-region primers being used together with the SP2 primer. Incubation of the ligation reaction was carried out at 16 degrees C for about 19-24 hours. PCR2 was typically performed as a SYBR Green qPCR and was stopped at a predetermined threshold so that over-amplification was prevented. Agencourt AMPure XP magnetic beads were used for all purifications after the first. Library quantification was done by Qubit, followed by a TapeStation check on which the main peak was expected at around 650 bp. Pooled libraries were sequenced on an Illumina MiSeq using v2 2x251 paired-end kits, and typically about 0.95-2.3 million reads were obtained per sample. Each sample was pooled at around 4.2 nM, and roughly 4.5-8% PhiX was included to help cluster recognition. The authors' analysis ran thus. Decombinator assigned V and J genes to Demultiplexor-processed FASTQ reads by tag matching, allowing a single base-pair mismatch. By using UMIs, Collapsinator corrected both sequencing errors and the frequency errors caused by PCR heterogeneity. CDR3Translator translated TCRs and extracted CDR3s from the conserved cysteine to the FGXG phenylalanine, flagging non-productive sequences. Repertoires were subsampled to equal numbers of UMI-defined TCRs before Gini, Shannon entropy and inverse Simpson indices were calculated. Within the linear range, a power law was fitted by maximum likelihood to the distributions of clonotype abundance. For one naive CD8 sample, the pipeline and MIGEC produced similar UMI counts, unique TCR numbers and clonal distributions. The repertoires were searched for approximately 7,000 CMV-associated CDR3 sequences that had been compiled from VDJdb and a published dataset. The public reads were quality trimmed at Q25 with fastp and then assembled into clones with MiXCR by TCRdb, keeping productive beta chains. Every entry covers one CDR3 protein and lists the most common genes and DNA from its rows. The V and J calls and clone size come from TCRdb's table, not from the authors' own analysis. For this sample there are about 85,000 distinct CDR3 sequences; roughly 14% appear just once. Clones ranked in the top ten supply approximately 0.84% of the sample.

The investigation overall reported the following: In both CD4 and CD8 cells, going from naive through CM, EM and EMRA, the Gini index went up while Shannon and inverse Simpson diversity went down. Clonotypes were defined as single alpha or beta chain sequences, not paired alpha/beta receptors. After error correction, only a single occurrence was seen for over 95% of naive TCR sequences, so much steeper abundance distributions were produced than in memory subsets. RNA-based TCR counts may be affected by expression changes linked to T cell activation and differentiation. The repertoire findings for the naive and memory subsets could not be validated, as no ground truth was available. TCR abundance followed a power law with an exponent that was different for naive and memory subsets but consistent across the three individuals.

Separate amplification of TCR alpha and beta chain libraries was performed from the second PCR step onward. Donor CMV status was determined by IFNgamma production from CD4+ T cells after overnight stimulation of fresh PBMCs with CMV viral lysate. CD4 T cells were positively selected with Miltenyi beads, followed by positive selection of CD8 T cells from the CD4-negative fraction. After staining for CD3, CD4, CD8, CD45RA, CD27 and a live/dead dye, cells were sorted on a BD Aria II into four subsets based on CD45RA and CD27. A few healthy volunteers provided blood, and each donor's sample was split into CD4 and CD8 T cells and then further divided into four differentiation subsets. Roughly 0.11 L of peripheral blood was collected from each donor, and PBMC were isolated by Ficoll-Paque PLUS density-gradient centrifugation. After sorting, cells were lysed in RLT buffer, RNA was extracted using a Qiagen RNeasy kit, and the extracted RNA was stored at -80 degrees C.

As encoded in the germline V gene (reference sequence), CDR1 is LGHDT while CDR2 is YNNKEL. Spanning cysteine to phenylalanine, the CDR3 consists of 14 amino acids. Only the CDR3 region is kept as DNA, spanning 42 bases read in frame from base 1. For this chain, trimming is 3 bases at the V end and 2 bases at the J end, and the number of junction bases without a gene match is 1. Only a few counts were recorded for this clonotype. Its cognate antigen has yet to be identified. No base qualities exist here, and no much larger clone lies one base off it. The sequence is built from TRBV3-1 and TRBJ2-1; the junction holds 7 bases that match TRBD2. The clonotype was recovered from a human donor in good health. The sample comprised central memory CD4+ T cells from blood. The cell subset or site label, as the study defines it: central memory, CD45RA- CD27+. The CDR3 protein sequence reads: CASSQGRAYNEQFF. The DNA sequence follows: TGTGCCAGCAGCCAGGGGAGGGCCTACAATGAGCAGTTCTTC.